The 11 T cell receptor beta chains below were found in one sample sequenced in a study of Graves' ophthalmopathy and Graves' hyperthyroidism. Scientists amplified the TCR beta CDR3 regions from RNA transcripts. Second-round multiplex PCR came after first-round RT-PCR with HTBI primers. MiXCR was run by TCRdb on the multiplex PCR reads, yielding one entry per CDR3 protein. Of hundreds of thousands of distinct CDR3 sequences listed, 20% to 25% are singletons. The source material was peripheral blood. These receptors originate from a young woman with stable Graves' hyperthyroidism. Some clones in this sample may be carry-over from other donors' samples.

V and J are TRBV6-4 and TRBJ1-1; no firm D call. There are 14 residues in the CDR3. Trimming stripped 4 bases from V and 1 base from J, with 10 bases between. Germline values: CDR1 MRHNA, CDR2 SNTAGT. The CDR3 loop is CASSVRAENTEAFF. The CDR3 coding sequence is TGTGCCAGCAGTGTTCGTGCAGAGAACACTGAAGCTTTCTTT.

This clonotype was counted many times. V is TRBV28 and J is TRBJ2-5; tentatively, D is TRBD2 (5 bases). Trimming cost V 6 bases and J 5 bases, with 16 bases left between them. Germline V gene sequence: CDR1 MDHEN, CDR2 SYDVKM. The CDR3 contains 14 residues. Here the CDR3 DNA reads TGTGCCAGCAGGGACTTAGCATCCTCGGAGACCCAGTACTTC. Translation gives CASRDLASSETQYF.

This clonotype has ten or more counts. Here the CDR3 DNA reads TGTGCCAGCACTCGCAGGGGCGGAGAAGAGACCCAGTACTTC. This sequence encodes CASTRRGGEETQYF. The chain uses TRBV12-3 or TRBV12-4 and TRBJ2-5, with a possible D match to TRBD1 (6 bases). The V and J ends lost 7 bases and 3 bases respectively, with 15 bases between them. The CDR3 spans 14 residues.

The V call is TRBV2, the J call TRBJ2-7; D assignment may be TRBD1 or TRBD2 (6 bases each). CDR1 is SNHLY and CDR2 is FYNNEI in the germline V gene. CDR3 length equals 13 residues. V gave up 6 bases and J gave up 1 base, with 10 bases separating them. CDR3 sequence: CASRGAGSYEQYF. The DNA of the CDR3 is TGTGCCAGCAGGGGGGCGGGATCCTACGAGCAGTACTTC.

J is TRBJ1-1 and V is TRBV6-1; D perhaps matches TRBD1 (5 bases). The CDR3 extends over 15 amino acids. Germline CDR1 reads MNHNS; CDR2 reads SASEGT. V was clipped by 2 bases and J by 6 bases, with 16 bases between them. The CDR3 sequence: CASSEWSGRPSEAFF. The CDR3 nucleotides are TGTGCCAGCAGTGAATGGTCGGGACGGCCATCTGAAGCTTTCTTT.

This clonotype appeared many times. The rearrangement links TRBV3-1 to TRBJ2-7; D is perhaps TRBD2 (5 bases). Trimming removed 0 bases from V and 7 bases from J, with 10 bases in between. The CDR3 runs 13 residues. The germline V gene encodes CDR1 LGHDT and CDR2 YNNKEL (reference sequence). CDR3 bases: TGTGCCAGCAGCCAAGAGAGAAGGAGGGAGCAGTACTTC. Amino acid sequence: CASSQERRREQYF.

The V call is TRBV20-1, the J call TRBJ2-7, with TRBD2 matching over 9 bases. The CDR3 consists of 14 residues. The germline V gene has CDR1 DFQATT and CDR2 SNEGSKA (reference sequence). The V gene end was trimmed by 3 bases and the J gene end by 7 bases; junction bases not matched to a gene: 10. The CDR3 here is CSASWSAGGREQYF. In nucleotides, the CDR3 is TGCAGTGCTAGTTGGTCAGCGGGAGGCAGGGAGCAGTACTTC.

This clonotype was counted at least ten times. V is TRBV6-2 or TRBV6-3 and J is TRBJ1-5; 7 bases map to TRBD1. In germline, CDR1 is MNHEY, CDR2 SVGEGT. The CDR3 extends over 18 amino acids. The J segment lost 1 base and the V segment lost 4 bases, leaving 13 bases of the junction unmatched. This chain's CDR3 is CASSSNIRDRHSNQPQHF. In DNA, the CDR3 is TGTGCCAGCAGTTCAAATATCCGGGACAGACACAGCAATCAGCCCCAGCATTTT.

Concerning this clonotype: Since a much larger clone is just one base distant, this may be a read error. V usage is TRBV9 and J usage is TRBJ1-1; D unclear. The germline CDR1 and CDR2 sequences are SGDLS and YYNGEE. CDR3 length: 13 residues. CDR3 sequence (DNA): TGTGCCAGCAGCGTAGATGGACCCGATAATGCTTGCTTT. Protein product: CASSVDGPDNACF.

This clonotype was counted ten times or more. The DNA for the CDR3 is TGCGCCAGCAGCCAAATTGGGTACGAGCAGTACTTC. It encodes CASSQIGYEQYF. The chain couples TRBV5-1 to TRBJ2-7; D is ambiguous. This CDR3 has 12 amino acids. V shed 4 bases and J shed 4 bases, with 9 bases lying between them. Per the germline V gene, CDR1 is SGHRS and CDR2 is YFSETQ.

Concerning this clonotype itself: One end of the junction fails to match germline, which may point to a read error. The chain combines TRBV12-3 or TRBV12-4 with TRBJ1-1; D uncertain. The CDR3 has 13 amino acids. CDR3 protein: CASSLIGNAEAFF. The CDR3 nucleotides read TGTGCCAGCAGTTTAATTGGGAACGCTGAAGCTTTCTTT.